The 8 T cell receptor beta chains below come from one sample, sequenced in a study of cytomegalovirus exposure and HLA in healthy donors. PCR amplification relied on 60 Vbeta primers (plus 13 Jbeta primers). Assay: immunoSEQ multiplex PCR; the TCRdb copy retains only in-frame clones and omits some. Of fewer than 200,000 clones listed, over 75% were seen once; the top ten hold approximately 0.55%. Sequencing was done on a sample of PBMCs. Receptors were obtained from a woman aged 45-59 years in good health and CMV-seronegative.

The count of this clone is one. The chain combines TRBV2 with TRBJ2-1; 8 bases match TRBD2. After removal of 2 bases from V and 2 bases from J, the junction contained 8 bases not matched to a gene. Looked up from germline, CDR1 is SNHLY and CDR2 is FYNNEI. The CDR3 is 17 amino acids. CDR3 DNA sequence: TGTGCCAGCAGTGAACGCGAGGAGCGGGGGACCTACAATGAGCAGTTCTTC. Translation: CASSEREERGTYNEQFF.

This clone appeared a few times. The rearrangement joins TRBV2 to TRBJ1-4; D gene unclear. Between the trimmed V and J ends, which lost 1 base and 1 base, there was a span of 7 bases. Germline V gene sequence: CDR1 SNHLY, CDR2 FYNNEI. The CDR3 covers 15 residues. The CDR3 loop is CASSEGHRTNEKLFF. CDR3 nucleotide sequence: TGTGCCAGCAGTGAAGGTCACAGAACTAATGAAAAACTGTTTTTT.

V usage is TRBV7-9 and J usage is TRBJ2-7; TRBD1 aligns across 8 bases. J lost 2 bases, V lost 4 bases, and 7 bases had no gene match. The CDR3 covers 15 residues. Germline assignment: CDR1 SEHNR and CDR2 FQNEAQ (reference sequence). The CDR3 sequence is CASSSWTGRTYEQYF. In nucleotides, the CDR3 is TGTGCCAGCAGCTCCTGGACAGGGCGGACCTACGAGCAGTACTTC.

As DNA, the CDR3 is TGCGCCAGCAGCCAAAGGACAGGGCCAGATACGCAGTATTTT. It yields the protein CASSQRTGPDTQYF. The chain links TRBV4-3 to TRBJ2-3; 8 nucleotides line up with TRBD1. Germline V gives CDR1 LGHNA, CDR2 YSLEER. This CDR3 has 14 residues. V lost 2 bases and J lost 4; bases outside the gene matches: 2.

This chain uses TRBV5-1 with TRBJ2-5; perhaps TRBD1 as D (5 bases). The CDR3 is 15 residues long. The V gene lost 0 bases and the J gene lost 1 base, with 10 bases spanning the gap. Germline lookup yields CDR1 SGHRS and CDR2 YFSETQ. The CDR3 DNA follows: TGCGCCAGCAGCTTGGGACAGTACCCCCAAGAGACCCAGTACTTC. Amino acids: CASSLGQYPQETQYF.

The rearrangement links TRBV5-4 to TRBJ2-3; 8 nucleotides agree with TRBD1. V gave up 9 bases and J gave up 2 bases; unmatched junction bases: 5. The CDR3 covers 13 residues. Germline V CDR1 and CDR2: SGHNT, YYREEE (reference sequence). The CDR3 sequence: CATTQGATDTQYF. CDR3 DNA sequence: TGTGCCACCACCCAGGGGGCCACAGATACGCAGTATTTT.

CDR3 protein: CASSMRATDTQYF. For the CDR3, the DNA is TGTGCCAGTAGTATGAGAGCCACAGATACGCAGTATTTT. The chain carries TRBV19 and TRBJ2-3; D unclear. CDR3 length equals 13 residues. The germline V gene encodes CDR1 LNHDA and CDR2 SQIVND (reference sequence). With 3 bases removed from V and 2 bases from J, the gap between germline ends came to 6 bases.

The chain has TRBV11-3 and TRBJ2-5; TRBD2 aligns across 7 bases. V lost 5 bases and J lost 5; bases outside the gene matches: 8. CDR3 length: 14 amino acids. Germline lookup yields CDR1 SGHNT and CDR2 YENEEA. The CDR3 loop reads CASSPPGGIETQYF. The CDR3 DNA sequence: TGTGCCAGCAGCCCCCCCGGGGGGATTGAGACCCAGTACTTC.